This T cell receptor (beta chain) is from a study of T cells in Graves' hyperthyroidism and ophthalmopathy. Study information: Before treatment of any kind, peripheral blood was taken at initial diagnosis. The study's findings and limits: Most thyroid-expanded clonotypes above 0.001 were also found in blood.

This clonotype was counted many times. The antigen is undetermined. This CDR3 has 13 residues. In germline, CDR1 is GTSNPN, CDR2 SVGIG (reference sequence). The ends lost 5 bases at V and 2 bases at J; junction bases unmatched: 6. What was amplified from RNA transcripts were TCR beta CDR3 regions. TCR CDR3 regions were first amplified by RT-PCR with HTBI primers. MiXCR, applied by TCRdb to the multiplex PCR reads, yields one record per CDR3 protein. The table has some 560,000 distinct CDR3 sequences, 14% seen once; the top ten hold 11% to 15%. PBMCs were obtained from about 9.9 ml fresh peripheral blood.

The origin of this receptor is a woman in her thirties or forties with Graves' hyperthyroidism. Sequencing was done on a sample of blood. The chain employs TRBV30 and TRBJ2-7, with 7 bases fitting TRBD1. As DNA, the CDR3 is TGTGCCTGGGACTCGGGACAGACCTACGAGCAGTACTTC. Amino acid sequence: CAWDSGQTYEQYF.